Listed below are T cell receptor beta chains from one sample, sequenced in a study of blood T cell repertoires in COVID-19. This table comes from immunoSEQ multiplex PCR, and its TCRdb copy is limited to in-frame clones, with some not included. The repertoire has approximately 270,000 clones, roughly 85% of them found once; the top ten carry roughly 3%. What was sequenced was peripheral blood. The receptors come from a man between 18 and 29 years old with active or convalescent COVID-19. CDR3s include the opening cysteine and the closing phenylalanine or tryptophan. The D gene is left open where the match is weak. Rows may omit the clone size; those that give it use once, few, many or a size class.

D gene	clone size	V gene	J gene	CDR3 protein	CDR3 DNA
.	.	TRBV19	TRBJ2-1	CASSVGRSGSYEQFF	TGTGCCAGTAGTGTCGGCCGGTCGGGATCCTATGAGCAGTTCTTC
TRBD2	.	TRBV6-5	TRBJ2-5	CASSKTSPETQYF	TGTGCCAGCAGCAAGACTAGCCCGGAGACCCAGTACTTC
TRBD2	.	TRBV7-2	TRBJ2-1	CASSLVGRAGGYNEQFF	TGTGCCAGCAGCTTAGTTGGCCGAGCGGGGGGCTACAATGAGCAGTTCTTC
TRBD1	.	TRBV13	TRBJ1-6	CASSVGTAYNSPLHF	TGTGCCAGCAGCGTCGGGACAGCCTATAATTCACCCCTCCACTTT
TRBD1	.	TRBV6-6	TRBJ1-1	CASRQTGGSTEAFF	TGTGCCAGCAGACAGACAGGGGGCAGCACTGAAGCTTTCTTT
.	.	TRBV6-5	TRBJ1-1	CASRTKTGRDTEAFF	TGTGCCAGCAGGACCAAAACAGGGAGGGACACTGAAGCTTTCTTT
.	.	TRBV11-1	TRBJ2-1	CASSPNVAYNEQFF	TGTGCCAGCAGCCCAAATGTAGCCTACAATGAGCAGTTCTTC
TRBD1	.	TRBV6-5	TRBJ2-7	CASTPGTGPYEQYF	TGTGCCAGCACCCCGGGGACAGGGCCCTACGAGCAGTACTTC
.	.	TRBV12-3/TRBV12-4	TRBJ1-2	CASSLWGGGYTF	TGTGCCAGCAGTTTATGGGGGGGTGGCTACACCTTC
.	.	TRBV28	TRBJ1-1	CASSERGNTEAFF	TGTGCCAGCAGTGAGCGGGGGAACACTGAAGCTTTCTTT
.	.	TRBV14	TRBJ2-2	CASSQDFHAGELFF	TGTGCCAGCAGCCAAGATTTTCATGCCGGGGAGCTGTTTTTT
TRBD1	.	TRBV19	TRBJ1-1	CASSRDREGNTEAFF	TGTGCCAGTAGTAGAGACAGGGAGGGGAACACTGAAGCTTTCTTT
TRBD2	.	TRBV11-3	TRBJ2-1	CASSSAGTSGNNEQFF	TGTGCCAGCAGCTCCGCCGGGACTAGCGGAAACAATGAGCAGTTCTTC
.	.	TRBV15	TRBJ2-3	CATSRDGLGADTQYF	TGTGCCACCAGCAGAGATGGTTTGGGCGCAGATACGCAGTATTTT
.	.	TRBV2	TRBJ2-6	CASSGLLGRANVLTF	TGTGCCAGCAGTGGACTGCTTGGCAGGGCCAACGTCCTGACTTTC
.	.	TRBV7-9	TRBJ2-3	CASSLPVAVSTDTQYF	TGTGCCAGCAGCCTCCCTGTGGCCGTAAGCACAGATACGCAGTATTTT
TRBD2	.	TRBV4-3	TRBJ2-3	CASSQDLAGGPADTQYF	TGCGCCAGCAGCCAAGATCTAGCGGGAGGGCCGGCGGATACGCAGTATTTT
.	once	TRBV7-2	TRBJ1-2	CASSPGTLYGYTF	TGTGCCAGCAGCCCCGGGACTCTCTATGGCTACACCTTC
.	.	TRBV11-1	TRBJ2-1	CASIRDTNYNEQFF	TGTGCCAGCATCCGGGACACAAACTACAATGAGCAGTTCTTC
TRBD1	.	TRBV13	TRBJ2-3	CASSSRDRDLTDTQYF	TGTGCCAGCAGCTCCCGGGACAGGGATCTCACAGATACGCAGTATTTT
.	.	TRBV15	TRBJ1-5	CATSMRTGFNQPQHF	TGTGCCACCAGCATGCGGACGGGATTTAATCAGCCCCAGCATTTT
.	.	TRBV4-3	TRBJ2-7	CASSQAFPVPYEQYF	TGCGCCAGCAGCCAAGCCTTCCCGGTCCCCTACGAGCAGTACTTC
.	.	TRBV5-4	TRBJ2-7	CASSLDPAYEQYF	TGTGCCAGCAGCTTGGATCCAGCCTACGAGCAGTACTTC
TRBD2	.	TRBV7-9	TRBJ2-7	CVGGTSGGYEQYF	TGTGTCGGAGGAACTAGCGGGGGCTACGAGCAGTACTTC
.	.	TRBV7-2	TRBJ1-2	CVSSPRGTYGYTF	TGTGTCAGCAGCCCCAGGGGAACCTATGGCTACACCTTC
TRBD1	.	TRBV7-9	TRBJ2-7	CASSQGQGAYEQYF	TGTGCCAGCAGCCAAGGACAGGGGGCCTACGAGCAGTACTTC
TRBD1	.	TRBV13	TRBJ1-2	CASSPGGTGHGYTF	TGTGCCAGCAGCCCAGGGGGGACAGGCCATGGCTACACCTTC
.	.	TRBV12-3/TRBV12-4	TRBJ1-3	CASSPPPGNTIYF	TGTGCCAGCAGTCCCCCCCCAGGAAACACCATATATTTT
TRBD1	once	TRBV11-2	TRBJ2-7	CASSLAGTGGRVQYF	TGTGCCAGCAGCTTAGCTGGGACAGGGGGCAGGGTGCAGTACTTC
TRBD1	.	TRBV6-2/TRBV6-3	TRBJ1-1	CASSYRGQPNTEAFF	TGTGCCAGCAGTTATAGGGGACAGCCCAACACTGAAGCTTTCTTT
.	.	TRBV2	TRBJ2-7	CASSYSYEQYF	TGTGCCAGCAGTTATTCCTACGAGCAGTACTTC
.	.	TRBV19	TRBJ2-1	CASSIGGPQYNEQFF	TGTGCCAGTAGTATAGGCGGGCCTCAATACAATGAGCAGTTCTTC
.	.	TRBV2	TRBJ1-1	CASSGRQAINTEAFF	TGTGCCAGCAGTGGGCGACAGGCCATTAACACTGAAGCTTTCTTT
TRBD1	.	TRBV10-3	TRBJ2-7	CAISGTGGSYEQYF	TGTGCCATCAGTGGGACAGGGGGCTCCTACGAGCAGTACTTC
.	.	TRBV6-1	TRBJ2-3	CASSEIGRFPQYF	TGTGCCAGCAGTGAAATCGGGAGATTTCCGCAGTATTTT
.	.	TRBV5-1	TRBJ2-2	CASSIDLNRPGELFF	TGCGCCAGCAGCATCGACTTGAATCGACCCGGGGAGCTGTTTTTT
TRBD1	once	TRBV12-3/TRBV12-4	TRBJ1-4	CASRSPSGGLFF	TGTGCCAGCAGATCCCCCTCAGGGGGACTGTTTTTT
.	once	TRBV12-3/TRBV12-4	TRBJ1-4	CASRAATNEKLFF	TGTGCCAGCAGGGCTGCAACTAATGAAAAACTGTTTTTT
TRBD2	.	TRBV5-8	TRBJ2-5	CASSLDPSGSQYF	TGTGCCAGCAGCTTGGACCCTAGCGGGTCCCAGTACTTC
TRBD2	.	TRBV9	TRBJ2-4	CASSGGGGLAGASGNIQYF	TGTGCCAGCAGCGGAGGCGGGGGGCTAGCGGGAGCTTCGGGAAACATTCAGTACTTC
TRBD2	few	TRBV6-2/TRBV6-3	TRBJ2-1	CASSGTSDYNEQFF	TGTGCCAGCAGTGGGACTAGCGACTACAATGAGCAGTTCTTC
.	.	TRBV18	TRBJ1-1	CASSPTLGLQEYTEAFF	TGTGCCAGCTCACCCACCTTGGGCCTTCAAGAGTACACTGAAGCTTTCTTT
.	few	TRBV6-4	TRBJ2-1	CASSDSLAVGEQFF	TGTGCCAGCAGTGACTCGCTAGCAGTGGGTGAGCAGTTCTTC
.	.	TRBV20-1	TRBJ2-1	CSAADNEQFF	TGCAGTGCAGCTGACAATGAGCAGTTCTTC
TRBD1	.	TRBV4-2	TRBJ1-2	CASSQTGTDNYGYTF	TGTGCCAGCAGCCAAACCGGGACAGATAACTATGGCTACACCTTC
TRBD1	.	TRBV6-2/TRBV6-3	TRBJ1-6	CASSYHTGQGSDSPLHF	TGTGCCAGCAGTTACCACACCGGACAGGGAAGCGATTCACCCCTCCACTTT
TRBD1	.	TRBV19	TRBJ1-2	CASSIDRDSFYGYTF	TGTGCCAGTAGTATAGATCGGGACAGCTTCTATGGCTACACCTTC
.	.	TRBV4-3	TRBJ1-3	CASSQASLGNTIYF	TGCGCCAGCAGCCAAGCCTCCTTAGGAAACACCATATATTTT
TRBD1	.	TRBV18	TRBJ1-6	CASSPSGQGYSPLHF	TGTGCCAGCTCACCGTCCGGACAGGGTTATTCACCCCTCCACTTT
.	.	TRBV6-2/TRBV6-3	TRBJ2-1	CASSYSFGVHEQFF	TGTGCCAGCAGTTATAGCTTCGGGGTCCATGAGCAGTTCTTC